Listed below are T cell receptor beta chains from one sample, sequenced in a study of blood T cell repertoires in COVID-19. The repertoire was sequenced with immunoSEQ multiplex PCR; TCRdb's copy has only in-frame clones and lacks some. In the table there are 200,000 to 300,000 clones, roughly nine tenths of which are singletons. Sequencing input: peripheral blood. The receptors were gathered from a man between 18 and 35 years old with active or convalescent COVID-19. The CDR3 runs from the conserved cysteine through the conserved F or W. Fields, in order: J gene, clone size, D gene, V gene, CDR3 protein, CDR3 DNA. D genes are given only for firm matches. Clone size is stated in some rows and not others, as once, few, many or a class when expanded.

J gene: TRBJ1-2
clone size: -
D gene: -
V gene: TRBV30
CDR3 protein: CAWIRGNDGYTF
CDR3 DNA: TGTGCCTGGATCAGGGGAAACGATGGCTACACCTTC

J gene: TRBJ2-1
clone size: -
D gene: TRBD2
V gene: TRBV7-2
CDR3 protein: CASSSGPTSGRANYNEQFF
CDR3 DNA: TGTGCCAGCAGCTCAGGACCCACTAGCGGGAGGGCCAATTACAATGAGCAGTTCTTC

J gene: TRBJ2-6
clone size: -
D gene: TRBD1
V gene: TRBV7-6
CDR3 protein: CASITPGVGQGTGANVLTF
CDR3 DNA: TGTGCCAGCATTACCCCGGGGGTGGGACAGGGGACTGGGGCCAACGTCCTGACTTTC

J gene: TRBJ2-1
clone size: -
D gene: -
V gene: TRBV7-2
CDR3 protein: CASSLGPRGQIPTEQFF
CDR3 DNA: TGTGCCAGCAGCTTAGGTCCCAGGGGCCAGATCCCAACTGAGCAGTTCTTC

J gene: TRBJ2-5
clone size: -
D gene: -
V gene: TRBV6-1
CDR3 protein: CASSEELAQETQYF
CDR3 DNA: TGTGCCAGCAGTGAAGAACTAGCCCAAGAGACCCAGTACTTC

J gene: TRBJ2-3
clone size: -
D gene: -
V gene: TRBV7-3
CDR3 protein: CASSLTSEYTDTQYF
CDR3 DNA: TGTGCCAGCAGCTTAACTAGCGAGTACACAGATACGCAGTATTTT

J gene: TRBJ2-7
clone size: -
D gene: -
V gene: TRBV5-1
CDR3 protein: CASSLVRGESNEQYF
CDR3 DNA: TGCGCCAGCAGCTTGGTCAGGGGGGAAAGTAACGAGCAGTACTTC

J gene: TRBJ1-2
clone size: -
D gene: -
V gene: TRBV5-4
CDR3 protein: CASSLGGQRRFGYTF
CDR3 DNA: TGTGCCAGCAGCTTGGGAGGACAGAGACGGTTTGGCTACACCTTC

J gene: TRBJ1-3
clone size: -
D gene: TRBD1
V gene: TRBV27
CDR3 protein: CASSTLHRGSGNTIYF
CDR3 DNA: TGTGCCAGCAGTACTCTTCACAGGGGGTCTGGAAACACCATATATTTT

J gene: TRBJ1-2
clone size: few
D gene: TRBD1
V gene: TRBV12-3/TRBV12-4
CDR3 protein: CASTPDRGAGYTF
CDR3 DNA: TGTGCCAGCACCCCAGACAGGGGCGCTGGCTACACCTTC